Listed below are T cell receptor beta chains from one sample, sequenced in a study of CD8 T cells in ankylosing spondylitis. TCRdb fed the 5' RACE reads into MiXCR, producing one record per CDR3 protein. The sample contains approximately 24,000 distinct CDR3 sequences, just over 2.5% of which appear only once. The source material was blood, either unsorted or a sorted T cell fraction (not recorded which). Source of these receptors: a female donor with ankylosing spondylitis or in good health (not recorded which). The CDR3 runs from the conserved cysteine through the conserved F or W. The D gene is left open where the match is weak. Not every row has a clone size; where given, it reads once, few, many or a size class.

j_gene,abundance,v_gene,d_gene,CDR3nt,CDR3aa
TRBJ2-7,many,TRBV9,-,TGTGCCAGCAGCGTAGGATCAGGGTCTTACGAGCAGTACTTC,CASSVGSGSYEQYF
TRBJ2-6,few,TRBV9,-,TGTGCCAGCAGCGTCACGGACAGAAAGAGCTCTGGGGCCAACGTCCTGACTTTC,CASSVTDRKSSGANVLTF
TRBJ1-5,many,TRBV9,-,TGTGCCAGCAGCGTAGACCCCCTCGATCAGCCCCAGCATTTT,CASSVDPLDQPQHF
TRBJ2-6,many,TRBV9,-,TGTGCCAGCAGCGTAGACGTCTACAGGGTCCCTGGGGCCAACGTCCTGACTTTC,CASSVDVYRVPGANVLTF
TRBJ2-1,many,TRBV9,TRBD1,TGTGCCAGCAGCGCAGGACAGGGCTACAATGAGCAGTTCTTC,CASSAGQGYNEQFF
TRBJ2-1,many,TRBV9,TRBD1,TGTGCCAGCTCCCTTCGAAACAGGGGGCTCGAAGATGAGCAGTTCTTC,CASSLRNRGLEDEQFF
TRBJ2-1,many,TRBV9,-,TGTGCCAGCAGCGTAGGCCAGGGGCAGGGCAATGAGCAGTTCTTC,CASSVGQGQGNEQFF
TRBJ1-2,many,TRBV9,-,TGTGCCAGCAGCTTATCCAACACCGGGACCTATGGCTACACCTTC,CASSLSNTGTYGYTF
TRBJ2-5,many,TRBV9,-,TGTGCCAGCAGCGTACGACCCGGGGGCGGGGAGACCCAGTACTTC,CASSVRPGGGETQYF
TRBJ2-1,many,TRBV9,TRBD2,TGTGCCAGCAGCGTAGGGGCGCGGCTAGCGGGAGGGCGGGACAATGAGCAGTTCTTC,CASSVGARLAGGRDNEQFF
TRBJ2-7,many,TRBV9,-,TGTGCCAGCAGCGTAGATCCGACATTTTCCTACGAGCAGTACTTC,CASSVDPTFSYEQYF
TRBJ1-1,many,TRBV9,-,TGTGCCAGCAGCGTAGAATTTAGGGGCGAAGCTTTCTTT,CASSVEFRGEAFF
TRBJ2-1,many,TRBV9,TRBD2,TGTGCCAGCAGCGTAGTAGGCGGGGGGGCGTACAATGAGCAGTTCTTC,CASSVVGGGAYNEQFF
TRBJ2-2,many,TRBV9,-,TGTGCCAGCAGCGTAGTTCAGGAGCCGAGGGGGGGGCTGTTTTTT,CASSVVQEPRGGLFF
TRBJ2-3,many,TRBV9,-,TGTGCCAGCAGCGTAGTTGTGGGTAGCACAGATACGCAGTATTTT,CASSVVVGSTDTQYF
TRBJ2-3,medium-sized,TRBV9,-,TGTGCCAGTCAAGGGCGGCTCACAGATACGCAGTATTTT,CASQGRLTDTQYF
TRBJ2-7,many,TRBV9,TRBD1,TGTGCCAGCAGCGTAGACGGACAGGGGAGCTACGAGCAGTACTTC,CASSVDGQGSYEQYF
TRBJ2-7,-,TRBV9,-,TGTGCCAGCAGCGTAGAACAGGGAAGCCACGAGCAGTACTTC,CASSVEQGSHEQYF
TRBJ2-7,many,TRBV9,TRBD2,TGTGCCAGCAGCGTAGAGGGTAGCGGGAAATACGAGCAGTACTTC,CASSVEGSGKYEQYF
TRBJ2-7,many,TRBV9,TRBD1,TGTGCCAGCAGCGTAGCTGAGGACAGGAACTCCTACGAGCAGTACTTC,CASSVAEDRNSYEQYF
TRBJ2-7,many,TRBV9,-,TGTGCCAGCAGCGGAGACAGCATCGGGCATCGGGAGCAGTACTTC,CASSGDSIGHREQYF
TRBJ1-1,many,TRBV28,-,TGTGCCAGCAGCCTGACAGGTCCTACTGAAGCTTTCTTT,CASSLTGPTEAFF
TRBJ2-3,many,TRBV9,TRBD2,TGTGCCAGCAGCGAGTCCCTAGCGGGAGGGACGAGCACAGATACGCAGTATTTT,CASSESLAGGTSTDTQYF
TRBJ1-2,many,TRBV9,-,TGTGCCAGCAGCGTAGATCGAGGGTTCTATGGCTACACCTTC,CASSVDRGFYGYTF
TRBJ2-3,many,TRBV9,TRBD2,TGTGCCAGCAGCGCGGGGAGCGGGAGTTGGTCCTATACAGATACGCAGTATTTT,CASSAGSGSWSYTDTQYF
TRBJ2-2,many,TRBV9,-,TGTGCCAGCAGCGTAATGGGTATGGGGACCGGGGAGCTGTTTTTT,CASSVMGMGTGELFF
TRBJ2-1,many,TRBV9,-,TGTGCCAGCAGCACTGCCCTAGGGCCGTACAATGAGCAGTTCTTC,CASSTALGPYNEQFF
TRBJ1-5,many,TRBV11-2,-,TGTGCCAGCAGCCCCGCTCGATGGCCAGGGGAGTTCAATCAGCCCCAGCATTTT,CASSPARWPGEFNQPQHF
TRBJ1-1,many,TRBV9,-,TGTGCCAGCAGCGTAGGGGCCGTCGGGCGTGAAGCTTTCTTT,CASSVGAVGREAFF
TRBJ1-1,-,TRBV9,-,TGTGCCAGTTCTACAGGAAACACTGAAGCTTTCTTT,CASSTGNTEAFF
TRBJ2-3,many,TRBV9,-,TGTGCCAGCAGCCTCCTCGCAGAACCAACAGATACGCAGTATTTT,CASSLLAEPTDTQYF
TRBJ2-2,many,TRBV9,-,TGTGCCAGCAGCGTAGGGGGACCCGGGGAGCTGTTTTTT,CASSVGGPGELFF
TRBJ2-7,many,TRBV9,TRBD2,TGTGCCAGCAGCGTAGTGGGAGGGAGCGAGCAGTACTTC,CASSVVGGSEQYF
TRBJ2-1,many,TRBV9,TRBD2,TGTGCCAGCAGCACTCTCGGACTAGCGGGAGGGGGTGAGCAGTTCTTC,CASSTLGLAGGGEQFF
TRBJ2-3,many,TRBV9,TRBD2,TGTGCCAGCAGCGTAGCGGTTCGACTAGCGGACACAGATACGCAGTATTTT,CASSVAVRLADTDTQYF
TRBJ2-5,many,TRBV9,TRBD1,TGTGCCAGCAGCGCGGGACAGGGAGCGGAGTACTTC,CASSAGQGAEYF
TRBJ2-7,medium-sized,TRBV9,TRBD1,TGTGCCAGCAGCCCTGGGGACAGGACCTCCTACGAGCAGTACTTC,CASSPGDRTSYEQYF
TRBJ1-5,many,TRBV9,TRBD1,TGTGCCAGCAGCGGAACGACAGGGTCTCAGCCCCAGCATTTT,CASSGTTGSQPQHF
TRBJ2-5,many,TRBV9,-,TGTGCCAGCAGCGTAGGCTCCATTGTGGGGGAGACCCAGTACTTC,CASSVGSIVGETQYF
TRBJ2-3,many,TRBV9,-,TGTGCCAGCAGCGCCCGAATGGCCAACACAGATACGCAGTATTTT,CASSARMANTDTQYF
TRBJ1-5,medium-sized,TRBV9,-,TGTGCCAGCAGCGTAGGTGGAGGAAATCAGCCCCAGCATTTT,CASSVGGGNQPQHF
TRBJ2-1,many,TRBV9,-,TGTGCCAGCAGCACCACCGCCTCAGGACAGTACAATGAGCAGTTCTTC,CASSTTASGQYNEQFF
TRBJ2-7,many,TRBV9,-,TGTGCCAGCAGCGTAGACCTAGGATCCTACGAGCAGTACTTC,CASSVDLGSYEQYF
TRBJ2-7,many,TRBV9,TRBD2,TGTGCCAGCAGCGTAGAATCGGGAGGGCCGTTCGAGCAGTACTTC,CASSVESGGPFEQYF
TRBJ2-2,many,TRBV9,-,TGTGCCAGCAGCGTAGGGACTACTCACACCGGGGAGCTGTTTTTT,CASSVGTTHTGELFF
TRBJ2-4,many,TRBV9,-,TGTGCCAGCAGCGTAGCGGGGGCCTGGACAGTTGCATCCAAAAACATTCAGTACTTC,CASSVAGAWTVASKNIQYF
TRBJ2-3,many,TRBV9,TRBD2,TGTGCCAGCAGCGTAGATTGGACTAGCGGAACCTACACAGATACGCAGTATTTT,CASSVDWTSGTYTDTQYF
TRBJ2-5,many,TRBV9,TRBD2,TGTGCCAGCAGCTTTAGCGGGGGACTTCAAGAGACCCAGTACTTC,CASSFSGGLQETQYF
TRBJ1-6,many,TRBV9,-,TGTGCCAGCAGCTCTTACAGGGAGTCACCCCTCCACTTT,CASSSYRESPLHF
TRBJ2-2,many,TRBV9,-,TGTGCCAGCAGCGTAGGATTCGTCGCCGGGGAGCTGTTTTTT,CASSVGFVAGELFF
TRBJ2-4,many,TRBV9,-,TGTGCCAGCAGCGTAGCCGTAGCCGAGACACCGACATACTTC,CASSVAVAETPTYF
TRBJ2-1,many,TRBV9,TRBD1,TGTGCCAGCAGCTTGACAGGGGAGGTCTCCTACAATGAGCAGTTCTTC,CASSLTGEVSYNEQFF
TRBJ2-1,medium-sized,TRBV9,-,TGTGCCAGCAGCGTAGGGGGGGCGTCCTACAATGAGCAGTTCTTC,CASSVGGASYNEQFF
TRBJ2-1,many,TRBV9,TRBD2,TGTGCCAGCAGCGTAGCCTCGGGACTAGCGGACTCCTACAATGAGCAGTTCTTC,CASSVASGLADSYNEQFF
TRBJ2-3,many,TRBV9,-,TGTGCCAGCAGCCCACGGGACTTAACAGATACGCAGTATTTT,CASSPRDLTDTQYF
TRBJ2-1,many,TRBV9,-,TGTGCCAGCACCCCAACGGGGACTTCTTCCCTCAATGAGCAGTTCTTC,CASTPTGTSSLNEQFF
TRBJ2-3,many,TRBV9,TRBD1,TGTGCCAGCAGCGTGCGGACAGGAGATACGCAGTATTTT,CASSVRTGDTQYF
TRBJ1-1,many,TRBV9,-,TGTGCCAGCAGCACACATGGGGGGAACACTGAAGCTTTCTTT,CASSTHGGNTEAFF
TRBJ2-1,many,TRBV9,TRBD1,TGTGCCAGCAGCGAAGGACAGGGGTCCAATGAGCAGTTCTTC,CASSEGQGSNEQFF